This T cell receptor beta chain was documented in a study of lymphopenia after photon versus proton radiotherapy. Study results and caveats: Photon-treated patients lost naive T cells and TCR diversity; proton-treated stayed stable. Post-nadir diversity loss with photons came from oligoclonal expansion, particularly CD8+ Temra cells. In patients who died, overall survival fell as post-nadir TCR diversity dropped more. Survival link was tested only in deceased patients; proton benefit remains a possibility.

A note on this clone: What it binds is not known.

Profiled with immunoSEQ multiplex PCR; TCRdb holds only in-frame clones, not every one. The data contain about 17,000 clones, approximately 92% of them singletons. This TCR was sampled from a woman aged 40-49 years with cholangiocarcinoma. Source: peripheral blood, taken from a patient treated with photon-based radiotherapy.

The CDR3 reads CASSYSDLQETQYF. The CDR3, as DNA: TGTGCCAGCAGTTACTCGGACTTACAAGAGACCCAGTACTTC. The chain joins TRBV6-5 to TRBJ2-5; weak D call: TRBD2 (5 bases). The CDR3 length is 14 residues. The V end was cut by 0 bases, the J end by 2 bases, with 7 bases between. CDR1 is MNHEY, CDR2 SVGAGI, per germline.